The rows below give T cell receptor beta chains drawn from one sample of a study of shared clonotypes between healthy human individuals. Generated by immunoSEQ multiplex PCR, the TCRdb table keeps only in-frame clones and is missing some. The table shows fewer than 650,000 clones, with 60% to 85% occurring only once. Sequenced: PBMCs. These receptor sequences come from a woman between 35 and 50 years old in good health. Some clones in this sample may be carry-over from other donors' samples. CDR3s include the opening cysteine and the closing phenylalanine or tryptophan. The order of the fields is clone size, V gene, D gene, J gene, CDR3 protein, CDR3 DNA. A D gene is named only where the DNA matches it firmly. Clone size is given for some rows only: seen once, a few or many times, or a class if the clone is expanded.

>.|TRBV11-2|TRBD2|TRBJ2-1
CASSSSSGPYNEQFF
TGTGCCAGCAGCTCCTCTAGCGGACCATACAATGAGCAGTTCTTC
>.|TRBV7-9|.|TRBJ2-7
CASSLAVDEQYF
TGTGCCAGCAGCTTAGCGGTTGACGAGCAGTACTTC
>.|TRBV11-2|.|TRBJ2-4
CASKLRVTVIRAKNIQYF
TGTGCCAGCAAACTCCGGGTTACAGTCATCCGGGCCAAAAACATTCAGTACTTC
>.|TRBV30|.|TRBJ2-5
CAWSVRMREQYF
TGTGCCTGGAGTGTACGGATGAGGGAGCAGTACTTC
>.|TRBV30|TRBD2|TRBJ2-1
CAWSVPGFSGTRINEQFF
TGTGCCTGGAGTGTTCCCGGGTTCTCCGGGACTAGAATAAATGAGCAGTTCTTC
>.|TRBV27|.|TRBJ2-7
CASSSLREQYF
TGTGCCAGCAGTTCCTTGCGGGAGCAGTACTTC
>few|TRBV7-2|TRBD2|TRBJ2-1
CASSLGWGGEQFF
TGTGCCAGCAGCTTAGGTTGGGGGGGTGAGCAGTTCTTC
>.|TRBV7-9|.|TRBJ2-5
CASSLEAGVTQETQYF
TGTGCCAGCAGCTTAGAGGCAGGGGTCACCCAAGAGACCCAGTACTTC
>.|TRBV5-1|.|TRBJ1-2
CASSLALGDDNGYTF
TGCGCCAGCAGCTTGGCCTTAGGGGACGACAATGGCTACACCTTC
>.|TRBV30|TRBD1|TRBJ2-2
CAWRKGGLNTGELFF
TGTGCCTGGCGAAAAGGGGGCCTGAACACCGGGGAGCTGTTTTTT
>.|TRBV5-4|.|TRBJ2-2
CASKAWTDTGELFF
TGTGCCAGCAAAGCTTGGACGGACACCGGGGAGCTGTTTTTT
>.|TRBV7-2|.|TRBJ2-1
CASRGHSPYNEQFF
TGTGCCAGCAGGGGCCATAGTCCCTACAATGAGCAGTTCTTC
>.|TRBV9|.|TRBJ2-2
CASSTRLSNTGELFF
TGTGCCAGCAGCACCCGCCTTTCGAACACCGGGGAGCTGTTTTTT
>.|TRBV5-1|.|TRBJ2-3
CASSFGPTGRADTQYF
TGCGCCAGCAGCTTTGGGCCCACGGGAAGGGCAGATACGCAGTATTTT
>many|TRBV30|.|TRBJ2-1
CAWSVELAQFF
TGTGCCTGGAGTGTAGAACTAGCTCAGTTCTTC
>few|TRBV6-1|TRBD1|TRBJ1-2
CASSPGQDRAYGYTF
TGTGCCAGCAGTCCCGGACAGGATCGAGCCTATGGCTACACCTTC
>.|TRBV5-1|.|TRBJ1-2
CASSPTANYGYTF
TGCGCCAGCAGTCCGACAGCGAACTATGGCTACACCTTC
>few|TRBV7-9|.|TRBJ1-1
CASGDNEAFF
TGTGCCAGCGGGGACAATGAAGCTTTCTTT
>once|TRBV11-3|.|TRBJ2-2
CASSLRGGELFF
TGTGCCAGCAGCCTACGGGGCGGGGAGCTGTTTTTT
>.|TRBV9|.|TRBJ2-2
CASSPSTAEGNTGELFF
TGTGCCAGCAGCCCATCCACGGCGGAGGGGAACACCGGGGAGCTGTTTTTT
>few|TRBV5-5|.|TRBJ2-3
CASSLASSTDTQYF
TGTGCCAGCAGCTTGGCCAGTAGCACAGATACGCAGTATTTT
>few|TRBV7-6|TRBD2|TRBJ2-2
CASSGTSVNTGELFF
TGTGCCAGCAGCGGGACTAGCGTGAACACCGGGGAGCTGTTTTTT
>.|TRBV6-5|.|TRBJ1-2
CASSTDRDYGYTF
TGTGCCAGCAGTACCGACAGAGACTATGGCTACACCTTC
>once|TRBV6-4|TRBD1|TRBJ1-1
CASSRDRGAEAFF
TGTGCCAGCAGTCGGGACAGGGGAGCTGAAGCTTTCTTT
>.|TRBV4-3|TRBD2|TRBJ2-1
CASSPESGTRYNEQFF
TGCGCCAGCAGCCCAGAAAGCGGGACCCGATACAATGAGCAGTTCTTC
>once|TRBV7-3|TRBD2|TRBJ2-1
CASSWTSGTTYNEQFF
TGTGCCAGCAGCTGGACTAGCGGTACCACCTACAATGAGCAGTTCTTC
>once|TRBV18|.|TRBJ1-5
CASSRATAQPQHF
TGTGCCAGCTCACGAGCCACAGCCCAGCCCCAGCATTTT
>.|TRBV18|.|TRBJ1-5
CASSPDGNQPQHF
TGTGCCAGCTCACCAGACGGGAATCAGCCCCAGCATTTT
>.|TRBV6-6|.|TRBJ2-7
CASTNGDSYEQYF
TGTGCCAGCACCAACGGTGACAGCTACGAGCAGTACTTC
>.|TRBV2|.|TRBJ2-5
CASSDRGDFGKTQYF
TGTGCCAGCAGTGACCGAGGGGACTTTGGGAAGACCCAGTACTTC
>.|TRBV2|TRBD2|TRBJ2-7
CASRGLAGFYEQYF
TGTGCCAGCAGGGGACTAGCGGGATTCTACGAGCAGTACTTC
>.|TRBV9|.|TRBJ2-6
CASSVLSGVDSPSGANVLTF
TGTGCCAGCAGCGTCCTCAGCGGTGTGGACAGTCCCTCTGGGGCCAACGTCCTGACTTTC
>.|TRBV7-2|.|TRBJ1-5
CASSLVYVGQPQHF
TGTGCCAGCAGCTTAGTGTATGTGGGTCAGCCCCAGCATTTT
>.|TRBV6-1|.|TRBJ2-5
CASSRNQETQYF
TGTGCCAGCAGTCGGAACCAAGAGACCCAGTACTTC
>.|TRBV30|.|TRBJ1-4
CAWSGGGSNEKLFF
TGTGCCTGGAGTGGTGGGGGATCTAATGAAAAACTGTTTTTT
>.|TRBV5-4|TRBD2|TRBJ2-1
CASSFRTSGGYNEQFF
TGTGCCAGCAGCTTCCGAACTAGCGGGGGCTACAATGAGCAGTTCTTC
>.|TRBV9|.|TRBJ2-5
CASSVAPGPQETQYF
TGTGCCAGCAGCGTAGCTCCGGGTCCCCAAGAGACCCAGTACTTC
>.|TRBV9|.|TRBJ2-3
CASSPGNPSTDTQYF
TGTGCCAGCAGCCCAGGGAACCCCTCCACAGATACGCAGTATTTT
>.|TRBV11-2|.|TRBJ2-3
CASSLDSTVGNQYF
TGTGCCAGCAGCTTAGACTCGACAGTCGGAAACCAGTATTTT
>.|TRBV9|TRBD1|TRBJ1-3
CASSGGQLSGNTIYF
TGTGCCAGCAGCGGGGGACAGCTCTCTGGAAACACCATATATTTT
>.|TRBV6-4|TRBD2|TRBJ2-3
CASSTAGGADTQYF
TGTGCCAGCAGTACAGCGGGAGGGGCAGATACGCAGTATTTT
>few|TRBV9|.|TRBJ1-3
CASSLTGGAASGNTIYF
TGTGCCAGCAGCCTTACCGGCGGGGCAGCTTCTGGAAACACCATATATTTT
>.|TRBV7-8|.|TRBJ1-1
CASSLAGLNTGAFF
TGTGCCAGCAGCTTAGCAGGGTTGAACACTGGAGCTTTCTTT
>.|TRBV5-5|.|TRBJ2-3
CASSPQGAPDTQYF
TGTGCCAGCAGCCCGCAGGGCGCGCCAGATACGCAGTATTTT
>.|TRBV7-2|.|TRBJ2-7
CASSPNREIYEQYF
TGTGCCAGCAGCCCTAACAGGGAAATCTACGAGCAGTACTTC
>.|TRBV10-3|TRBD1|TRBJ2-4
CAISQAMGGTGEGIQYF
TGTGCCATCAGCCAGGCGATGGGGGGGACAGGGGAAGGCATTCAGTACTTC